The clone carrying this T cell receptor beta chain was recorded a few times. Its antigen is undetermined. The CDR3 runs 15 residues. With V trimmed by 3 bases and J by 5 bases, 7 bases remained unmatched. Germline CDR1 SGHDT, CDR2 YYEEEE. These data originate in a study of human T cells and chemical hapten exposure. Study results and caveats: There was alopecia in the donors, so their immune response may differ from that of healthy people.

The time point here: pre-sensitization, week 0. Treatment reported: therapeutic diphenylcyclopropenone sensitization with weekly scalp DPC. Researchers sampled blood before each patch test went on. TCRdb itself ran the RACE reads through MiXCR, one entry per CDR3 protein. The data contain a few hundred thousand distinct CDR3 sequences, about 5.4% of them singletons. This rearrangement joins TRBV5-6 to TRBJ1-4; 7 bases line up with TRBD1. Sequences were derived from whole blood, sampled in connection with sensitization to the hapten diphenylcyclopropenone (DPC). This receptor was taken from a young woman with alopecia areata. Some clones in this sample may be carry-over from other donors' samples. The CDR3 reads CASSSRTGQNEKLFF. CDR3 nucleotide sequence: TGTGCCAGCAGCTCGCGGACAGGACAAAATGAAAAACTGTTTTTT.